The 13 T cell receptor beta chains in this list originate from one sample, sequenced in a study of glioma-infiltrating T cells. Using RNA template, CDR3s of TCR alpha and beta were amplified with iRepertoire arm-PCR. TCRdb reprocessed the multiplex PCR reads via MiXCR and lists one record per CDR3 protein. The sample consists of more than 20,000 distinct CDR3 sequences, approximately 25% of them appearing once. Sequenced: glioma tissue, nonneoplastic brain tissue, or PBMCs (not recorded which). The receptors were sampled from a human donor with low-grade glioma or glioblastoma, undergoing nonglioma brain surgery, or in good health (not recorded which).

This clonotype was counted many times. V and J are TRBV6-1 and TRBJ1-3; maybe TRBD1 (6 bases). V lost 6 bases and J 0 bases, leaving 18 bases between the germline ends. CDR1 and CDR2 (germline): MNHNS, SASEGT. The CDR3 spans 17 residues. This CDR3 is CASRTGMTAFSGNTIYF. In DNA, the CDR3 is TGTGCCAGCAGAACAGGGATGACGGCATTCTCTGGAAACACCATATATTTT.

To note about this clonotype: A much larger clone differs from this one at a single base, so this may be a read error. The genes are TRBV2 and TRBJ2-7, with D possibly matching TRBD2 (5 bases). From germline, CDR1 is SNHLY and CDR2 FYNNEI. The CDR3 is 13 residues long. The CDR3 reads CASRGSGSYEEYF. The CDR3 DNA sequence: TGTGCCAGCAGGGGGTCGGGATCCTACGAGGAGTACTTC.

As for this clonotype: Given a much more abundant clone one base away, this may be a read error. This chain links TRBV4-3 with TRBJ2-5, with D unclear. From germline, CDR1 is LGHNA and CDR2 YSLEER. The CDR3 runs 14 residues. CDR3 DNA: TGCGCCAGCAGCAGAATTGCTAGAGAGGAGACCGAGTACTTC. Its translation is CASSRIAREETEYF.

This clonotype was seen a few times. The chain couples TRBV2 to TRBJ2-7; tentatively, D is TRBD1 (7 bases). V was trimmed by 7 bases and J by 5 bases, leaving 18 bases between them. Germline CDR1 and CDR2: SNHLY and FYNNEI. The CDR3 runs to 14 residues. CDR3 DNA sequence: TGTGCCAGCAAGATGGAGGGGGCGGTTGACGAGCAGTACTTC. It yields the protein CASKMEGAVDEQYF. The complete variable domain, with remaining parts taken from reference TRBV2 and TRBJ2-7, reads EPEVTQTPSHQVTQMGQEVILRCVPISNHLYFYWYRQILGQKVEFLVSFYNNEISEKSEIFDDQFSVERPDGSNFTLKIRSTKLEDSAMYFCASKMEGAVDEQYFGPGTRLTVT.

This clonotype was seen at least ten times. The chain is built from TRBV29-1 and TRBJ2-7, with TRBD1 identical over 7 bases. The CDR3 is 13 residues long. V was clipped by 7 bases and J by 3 bases; unmatched bases: 9. Germline V gene lookup returns CDR1 SQVTM and CDR2 ANQGSEA. In DNA form, the CDR3 reads TGCAGCGCAACAAGGGGACAGAACTACGAGCAGTACTTC. Its protein is CSATRGQNYEQYF.

This clonotype was detected only a few times. This sequence joins TRBV3-1 and TRBJ2-7; no definite D call. V was cut by 4 bases and J by 1 base, with 5 bases left in between. Germline assignment: CDR1 LGHDT and CDR2 YNNKEL (reference sequence). The CDR3 extends over 12 amino acids. For the CDR3, the DNA is TGTGCCAGCAGCCGTGGATCCTACGAGCAGTACTTC. It codes for CASSRGSYEQYF.

The rearrangement links TRBV6-1 to TRBJ2-7; 8 nucleotides align to TRBD1. CDR1 and CDR2 (germline): MNHNS, SASEGT. With V trimmed by 6 bases and J by 5 bases, 9 bases remained unmatched. This CDR3 is built from 14 residues. In DNA, the CDR3 is TGTGCCAGCAGCGTCCTGACAGGGGACCACGAGCAGTACTTC. Translated: CASSVLTGDHEQYF.

The chain carries TRBV27 and TRBJ2-4, with D uncertain. The germline V and J ends were trimmed by 2 bases and 6 bases, with 11 bases remaining between them. Germline V gene lookup returns CDR1 MNHEY and CDR2 SMNVEV (reference sequence). This CDR3 has 14 amino acids. The CDR3 nucleotides read TGTGCCAGCAGTTTAGGGCCAGCAACAAACATTCAGTACTTC. Its translation: CASSLGPATNIQYF.

For this clonotype: The junction departs from the called germline gene at one end, perhaps through a read error. The V and J genes are TRBV20-1 and TRBJ1-2, with D possibly being TRBD1 (6 bases). The CDR3 runs 12 residues. CDR1 and CDR2 from the germline V gene are DFQATT and SNEGSKA (reference sequence). The CDR3 nucleotides read TGCAGCGTCCGACAGGATACCTATGCCTACACCTTC. It yields the protein CSVRQDTYAYTF.

This clonotype was found a few times. The chain uses TRBV18 and TRBJ1-1, with D uncertain. V gave up 3 bases and J gave up 4 bases, with 15 bases separating them. Germline V gene data show CDR1 as KGHSH and CDR2 as LQKENI. This CDR3 has 15 residues. The CDR3: CASSPTIQASTEAFF. The CDR3 coding sequence is TGTGCCAGCTCACCTACAATTCAGGCATCCACTGAAGCTTTCTTT. Full variable domain (remainder filled in from reference TRBV18 and TRBJ1-1): NAGVMQNPRHLVRRRGQEARLRCSPMKGHSHVYWYRQLPEEGLKFMVYLQKENIIDESGMPKERFSAEFPKEGPSILRIQQVVRGDSAAYFCASSPTIQASTEAFFGQGTRLTVV.

The gene calls are TRBV6-2 or TRBV6-3 and TRBJ1-2, with TRBD1 as a possible D gene (5 bases). V lost 6 bases and J lost 3, with 11 bases in between. CDR1 and CDR2 (germline): MNHEY, SVGEGT. CDR3 size: 13 residues. The CDR3 nucleotides are TGTGCCAGCAGCTGGGGACGGCACTATGGCTACACCTTC. It codes for CASSWGRHYGYTF.

This clonotype counts as medium-sized. The genes are TRBV27 and TRBJ2-1; D call uncertain. The CDR3 sequence is 12 residues long. Trimming left V 8 bases short and J 9 bases short, with 14 bases between. The germline V gene has CDR1 MNHEY and CDR2 SMNVEV (reference sequence). CDR3 sequence reads: CASALLNREQFF. For the CDR3, the DNA is TGTGCCAGCGCTCTCCTTAATCGTGAGCAGTTCTTC.

Judged by abundance, this clonotype is medium-sized (0.01 to 0.1%). The V gene is TRBV6-1, the J gene TRBJ2-3, with D perhaps TRBD2 (6 bases). The germline CDR1 and CDR2 sequences are MNHNS and SASEGT. The CDR3 extends over 14 amino acids. The germline V and J ends were trimmed by 4 bases and 3 bases, with 11 bases remaining between them. The CDR3 nucleotides are TGTGCCAGCAGTGCCCAGGGAGGTACAGATACGCAGTATTTT. It translates to CASSAQGGTDTQYF.